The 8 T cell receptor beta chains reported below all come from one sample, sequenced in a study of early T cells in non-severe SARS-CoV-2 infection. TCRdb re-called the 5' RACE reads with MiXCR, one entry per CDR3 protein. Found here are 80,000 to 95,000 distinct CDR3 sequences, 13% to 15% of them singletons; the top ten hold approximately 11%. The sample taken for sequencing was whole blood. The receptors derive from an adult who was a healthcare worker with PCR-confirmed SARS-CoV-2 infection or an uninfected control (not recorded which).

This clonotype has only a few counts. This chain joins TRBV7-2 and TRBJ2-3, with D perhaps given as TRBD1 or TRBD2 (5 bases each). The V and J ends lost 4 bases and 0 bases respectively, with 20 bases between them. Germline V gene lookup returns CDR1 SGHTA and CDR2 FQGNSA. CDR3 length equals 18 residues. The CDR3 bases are TGTGCCAGCAGCTCCCCGGGACCTGGGGCCCCGAGCACAGATACGCAGTATTTT. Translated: CASSSPGPGAPSTDTQYF.

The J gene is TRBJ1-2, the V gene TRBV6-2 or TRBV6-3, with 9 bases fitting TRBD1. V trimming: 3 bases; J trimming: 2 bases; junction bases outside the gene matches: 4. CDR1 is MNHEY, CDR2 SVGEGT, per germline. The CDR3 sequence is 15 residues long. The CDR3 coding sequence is TGTGCCAGCAGTTATCCGGACAGGGGAAACTATGGCTACACCTTC. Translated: CASSYPDRGNYGYTF.

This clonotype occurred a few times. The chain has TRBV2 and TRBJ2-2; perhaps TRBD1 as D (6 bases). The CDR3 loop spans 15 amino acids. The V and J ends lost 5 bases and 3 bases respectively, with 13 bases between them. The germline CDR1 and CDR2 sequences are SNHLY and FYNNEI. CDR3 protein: CASSLDRSYTGELFF. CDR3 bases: TGTGCCAGCAGTCTCGACAGGAGCTACACCGGGGAGCTGTTTTTT.

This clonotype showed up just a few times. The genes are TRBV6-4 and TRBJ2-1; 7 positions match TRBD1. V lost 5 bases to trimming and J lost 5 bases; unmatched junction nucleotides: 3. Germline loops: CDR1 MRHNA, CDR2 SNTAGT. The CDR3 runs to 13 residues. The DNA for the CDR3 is TGTGCCAGCAGTAGGGACAGCAACAATGAGCAGTTCTTC. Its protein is CASSRDSNNEQFF.

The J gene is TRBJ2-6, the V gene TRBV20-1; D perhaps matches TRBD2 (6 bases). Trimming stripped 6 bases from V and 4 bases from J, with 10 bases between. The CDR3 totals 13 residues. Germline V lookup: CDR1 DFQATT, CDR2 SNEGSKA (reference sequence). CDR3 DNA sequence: TGCAGTGCGGCGGGGTCCGGGGCCAACGTCCTGACTTTC. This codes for CSAAGSGANVLTF.

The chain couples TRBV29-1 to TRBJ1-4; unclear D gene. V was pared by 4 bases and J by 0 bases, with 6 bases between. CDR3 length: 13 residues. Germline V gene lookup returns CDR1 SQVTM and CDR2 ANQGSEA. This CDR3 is CSVGSATNEKLFF. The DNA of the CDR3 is TGCAGCGTTGGAAGTGCAACTAATGAAAAACTGTTTTTT.

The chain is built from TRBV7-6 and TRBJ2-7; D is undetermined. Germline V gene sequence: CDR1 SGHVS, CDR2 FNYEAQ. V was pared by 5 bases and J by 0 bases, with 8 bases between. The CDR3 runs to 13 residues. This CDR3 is CASSPDTSYEQYF. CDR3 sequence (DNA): TGTGCCAGCAGCCCAGACACCTCCTACGAGCAGTACTTC.

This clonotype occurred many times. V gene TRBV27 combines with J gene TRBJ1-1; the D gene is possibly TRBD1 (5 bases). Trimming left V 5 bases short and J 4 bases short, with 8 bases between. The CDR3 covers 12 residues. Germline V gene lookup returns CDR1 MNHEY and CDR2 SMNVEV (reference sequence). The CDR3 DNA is TGTGCCAGCAGTGGAGGGGTCACTGAAGCTTTCTTT. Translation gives CASSGGVTEAFF.